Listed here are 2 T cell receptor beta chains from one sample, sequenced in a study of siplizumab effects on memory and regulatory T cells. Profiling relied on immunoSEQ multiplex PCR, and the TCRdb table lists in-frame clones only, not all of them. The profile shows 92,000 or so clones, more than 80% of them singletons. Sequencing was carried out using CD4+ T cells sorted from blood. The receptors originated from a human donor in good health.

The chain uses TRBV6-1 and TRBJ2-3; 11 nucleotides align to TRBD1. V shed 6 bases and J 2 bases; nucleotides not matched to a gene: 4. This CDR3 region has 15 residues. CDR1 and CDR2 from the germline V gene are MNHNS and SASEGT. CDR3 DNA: TGTGCCAGCAGAGGACAGGGGGCTGCCACAGATACGCAGTATTTT. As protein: CASRGQGAATDTQYF.

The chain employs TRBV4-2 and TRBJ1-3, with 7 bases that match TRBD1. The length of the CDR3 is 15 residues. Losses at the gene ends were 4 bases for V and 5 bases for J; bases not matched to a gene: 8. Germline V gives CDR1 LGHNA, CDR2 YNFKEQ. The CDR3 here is CASSPDRARRNTIYF. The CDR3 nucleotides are TGTGCCAGCAGCCCCGACAGGGCTCGGAGAAACACCATATATTTT.